In its sample, the clone carrying this T cell receptor beta chain was seen a few times. Antigen unknown. This entry is derived from a study of T cells after yellow fever vaccination. TCRdb reanalysed the 5' RACE reads using MiXCR and keeps one entry per CDR3 protein. The sample has about 350,000 distinct CDR3 sequences, approximately 10% seen once; the top ten hold around 19%. General study findings and limits: The secondary response was weaker but peaked faster, day 5 versus 15.

CDR1 SGHRS and CDR2 YFSETQ come from the germline V gene. The J segment lost 3 bases and the V segment lost 0 bases, leaving 1 base of the junction unmatched. The CDR3 has 15 amino acids. The source was PBMCs, collected on the day of the first yellow fever vaccination. This sequence joins TRBV5-1 and TRBJ2-2; 8 nucleotides agree with TRBD2. The receptor's source is a man aged 18-30 years who received the YFV17D yellow fever vaccine. CDR3 nucleotide sequence: TGCGCCAGCAGCTTGGTTAGCGGGGACACCGGGGAGCTGTTTTTT. It yields the protein CASSLVSGDTGELFF.